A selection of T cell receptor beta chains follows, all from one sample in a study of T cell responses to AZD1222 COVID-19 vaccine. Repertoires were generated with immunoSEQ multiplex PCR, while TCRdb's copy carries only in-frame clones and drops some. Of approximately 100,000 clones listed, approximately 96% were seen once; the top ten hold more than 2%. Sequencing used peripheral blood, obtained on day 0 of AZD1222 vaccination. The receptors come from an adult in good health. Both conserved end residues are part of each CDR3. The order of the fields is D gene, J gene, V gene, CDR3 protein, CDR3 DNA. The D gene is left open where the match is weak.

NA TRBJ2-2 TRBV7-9 CASSSDTGELFF TGTGCCAGCAGCTCGGACACCGGGGAGCTGTTTTTT
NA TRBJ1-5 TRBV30 CAWSRMISNQPQHF TGTGCCTGGAGTCGGATGATTAGCAATCAGCCCCAGCATTTT
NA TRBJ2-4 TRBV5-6 CASSLWRVLYIQYF TGTGCCAGCAGCTTGTGGAGGGTTCTATACATTCAGTACTTC
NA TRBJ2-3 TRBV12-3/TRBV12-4 CASRTAADTQYF TGTGCTTCGAGAACGGCCGCAGATACGCAGTATTTT
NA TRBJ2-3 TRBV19 CASSIGRRGDTQYF TGTGCCAGTAGTATAGGGCGGAGAGGAGATACGCAGTATTTT
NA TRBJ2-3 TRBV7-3 CASRPSGTSTDTQYF TGTGCCAGCAGGCCAAGCGGAACTAGCACAGATACGCAGTATTTT
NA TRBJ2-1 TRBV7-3 CASSPGGEMSKQFF TGTGCCAGCAGCCCCGGCGGGGAGATGAGTAAGCAGTTCTTC
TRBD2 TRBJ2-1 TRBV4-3 CASSQELAGGYNEQFF TGCGCCAGCAGCCAGGAATTAGCGGGGGGCTACAATGAGCAGTTCTTC
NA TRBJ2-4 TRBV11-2 CASSSLTSVFKAKNIQYF TGTGCCAGCAGCTCCTTGACGAGCGTCTTTAAAGCCAAAAACATTCAGTACTTC
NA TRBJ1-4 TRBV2 CASRDGPTNEKLFF TGTGCCAGCAGAGACGGTCCAACTAATGAAAAACTGTTTTTT
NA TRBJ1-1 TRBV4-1 CASSPTDWGTEAFF TGCGCCAGCAGCCCAACGGACTGGGGAACTGAAGCTTTCTTT
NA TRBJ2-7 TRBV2 CASSEAGTGLYEQYF TGTGCCAGCAGTGAAGCTGGTACAGGCCTCTACGAGCAGTACTTC
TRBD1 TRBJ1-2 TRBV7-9 CASSLGTGVGYTF TGTGCCAGCAGCTTAGGGACAGGGGTTGGCTACACCTTC
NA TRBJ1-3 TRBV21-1 CASTSEPKQRGNTIYF TGTGCCAGCACCTCCGAACCTAAACAGAGAGGAAACACCATATATTTT
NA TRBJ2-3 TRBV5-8 CASSFQRGGRIFGTDTQYF TGTGCCAGCAGTTTTCAAAGGGGTGGGAGGATTTTCGGCACAGATACGCAGTATTTT
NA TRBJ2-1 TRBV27 CASSYRGTYNEQFF TGTGCCAGCAGTTATAGGGGGACCTACAATGAGCAGTTCTTC
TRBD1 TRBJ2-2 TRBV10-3 CAISETGVYDTGELFF TGTGCCATCAGTGAGACAGGGGTATATGACACCGGGGAGCTGTTTTTT
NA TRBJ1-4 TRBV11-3 CASSSGRKGGKLFF TGTGCCAGCAGCTCAGGGCGGAAGGGGGGAAAACTGTTTTTT
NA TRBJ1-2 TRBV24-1 CATSGDLGYTF TGTGCCACCAGTGGTGATTTAGGCTACACCTTC
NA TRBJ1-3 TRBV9 CASSVNLGSGNTIYF TGTGCCAGCAGCGTTAATCTAGGCTCTGGAAACACCATATATTTT